Each of the 25 T cell receptor beta chains below was sequenced from the same sample in a study of cytomegalovirus exposure and HLA in healthy donors. A multiplex PCR was run with 60 Vbeta primers and 13 Jbeta primers. Repertoires were generated with immunoSEQ multiplex PCR, while TCRdb's copy carries only in-frame clones and drops some. The repertoire holds about 150,000 clones, with 60% to 80% as singletons. Sequencing was performed on PBMCs. Source of these receptors: a male donor in good health and CMV-seronegative.

V and J are TRBV11-2 and TRBJ2-7; 7 bases are a match to TRBD1. Germline CDR1 and CDR2: SGHAT and FQNNGV. Unmatched junction bases numbered 6, after V lost 5 bases and J lost 2 bases. The CDR3 sequence is 14 residues long. The CDR3 protein is CASSMDRSAYEQYF. CDR3 DNA: TGTGCCAGCAGCATGGACAGGTCCGCCTACGAGCAGTACTTC.

The table lists this clone with a count of one. The chain links TRBV19 to TRBJ1-3, with D perhaps matching TRBD1 (5 bases). CDR1 LNHDA and CDR2 SQIVND come from the germline V gene (reference sequence). V was trimmed by 8 bases and J by 0 bases, leaving 11 bases between them. The CDR3 consists of 14 residues. The CDR3 DNA reads as TGTGCCAGTGAAGACAGACGCTCTGGAAACACCATATATTTT. Amino acid sequence: CASEDRRSGNTIYF.

This chain links TRBV4-2 with TRBJ2-3; 7 bases match TRBD2. Germline-derived CDR1 and CDR2 are LGHNA and YNFKEQ. Trimming cost V 4 bases and J 4 bases; bases outside gene matches: 11. This CDR3 spans 16 amino acids. For the CDR3, the DNA is TGTGCCAGCAGCCCGGAGGGAGGGTCCTCCCCAGATACGCAGTATTTT. Its translation is CASSPEGGSSPDTQYF.

This clone was detected a few times. The chain is built from TRBV5-1 and TRBJ2-7; 8 nucleotides line up with TRBD2. The trim removed 5 bases at V and 1 base at J, leaving 8 bases unmatched. The CDR3 is made up of 15 amino acids. Germline lookup yields CDR1 SGHRS and CDR2 YFSETQ. CDR3 bases: TGCGCCAGCAGTTCGACGGGGGGGCGGTCCTACGAGCAGTACTTC. This sequence encodes CASSSTGGRSYEQYF.

The J gene is TRBJ1-5, the V gene TRBV4-3, with D perhaps matching TRBD1 (6 bases). Germline CDR1 LGHNA, CDR2 YSLEER. The CDR3 has 17 residues. Trimming removed 0 bases at V and 2 bases at J, with 14 bases between. The DNA for the CDR3 is TGCGCCAGCAGCCAAGATTTATTCCGACAGGGCAATCAGCCCCAGCATTTT. It specifies CASSQDLFRQGNQPQHF.

This chain connects TRBV4-2 to TRBJ1-2, with TRBD1 identical over 10 bases. V was pared by 0 bases and J by 8 bases, with 9 bases of the junction left unmatched. The CDR3 has 16 amino acids. Germline V gene lookup returns CDR1 LGHNA and CDR2 YNFKEQ. CDR3 in DNA: TGTGCCAGCAGCCAAGACCCCTGGACAGGGGGTGGAGGCTACACCTTC. Protein: CASSQDPWTGGGGYTF.

This clone was counted a few times. The chain couples TRBV19 to TRBJ2-3; TRBD2 agrees at 8 bases. The length of the CDR3 is 16 residues. The V segment lost 7 bases and the J segment 6 bases; nucleotides outside the gene matches: 15. The germline V gene encodes CDR1 LNHDA and CDR2 SQIVND (reference sequence). CDR3 in DNA: TGTGCCAGTACCCCCCGGGGGGTAGCGGGGTTGGATACGCAGTATTTT. Amino acid sequence: CASTPRGVAGLDTQYF.

Only a few counts were recorded for this clone. The J gene is TRBJ1-2, the V gene TRBV5-6; 9 bases are shared with TRBD1. Trimming took 4 bases from V and 4 from J; bases not matched to a gene: 5. Germline CDR1 is SGHDT and CDR2 is YYEEEE. This CDR3 is 14 amino acids long. CDR3 DNA: TGTGCCAGCAGCCGGACAGGGGAAGGCTATGGCTACACCTTC. Encoded protein: CASSRTGEGYGYTF.

The gene calls are TRBV30 and TRBJ1-1; no definite D call. The CDR3 is 14 amino acids. From germline, CDR1 is GTSNPN and CDR2 SVGIG (reference sequence). Trimming shortened V by 1 base and J by 2 bases, and 11 bases separated the two germline ends. The CDR3 is CAWSEVRANTEAFF. In DNA form, the CDR3 reads TGTGCCTGGAGTGAGGTGAGGGCTAACACTGAAGCTTTCTTT.

The rearrangement links TRBV30 to TRBJ2-1; 8 bases are shared with TRBD1. In germline, CDR1 is GTSNPN, CDR2 SVGIG (reference sequence). The CDR3 extends over 13 amino acids. V shed 3 bases and J 6 bases; nucleotides not matched to a gene: 4. DNA of the CDR3: TGTGCCTGGAGCAAAGACAGGGGCAATGAGCAGTTCTTC. The encoded protein is CAWSKDRGNEQFF.

This chain uses TRBV7-9 with TRBJ2-1, with 12 bases lining up with TRBD2. Germline CDR1 reads SEHNR; CDR2 reads FQNEAQ (reference sequence). The CDR3 sequence is 19 residues long. V shed 1 base and J 0 bases; nucleotides not matched to a gene: 7. As DNA, the CDR3 is TGTGCCAGCAGCTTAGGGGTTCTAGCGGGGGGGAGCTCCTACAATGAGCAGTTCTTC. As protein: CASSLGVLAGGSSYNEQFF.

This chain connects TRBV19 to TRBJ2-2; 10 positions agree with TRBD1. V dropped 8 bases and J dropped 4; count of bases not matched to a gene: 7. The germline V gene encodes CDR1 LNHDA and CDR2 SQIVND (reference sequence). The CDR3 has 15 amino acids. In DNA, the CDR3 is TGTGCCAGTTACGACAGGGGGCGCGGCACCGGGGAGCTGTTTTTT. It yields the protein CASYDRGRGTGELFF.

The V and J genes are TRBV7-6 and TRBJ2-1; 9 bases agree with TRBD2. J gave up 4 bases and V 5 bases, and 6 bases lay outside the gene matches. Per the germline V gene, CDR1 is SGHVS and CDR2 is FNYEAQ. The CDR3 length is 15 residues. Written as DNA, the CDR3 is TGTGCCAGCAGCCCGGGGGCGGGGGGGTACAATGAGCAGTTCTTC. Translated, it gives CASSPGAGGYNEQFF.

The chain combines TRBV27 with TRBJ1-5, with D maybe TRBD1 (5 bases). The CDR3 extends over 14 amino acids. Trimming took off 2 bases at V and 4 bases at J, with 9 bases between the two ends. The V gene's germline CDR1 is MNHEY and CDR2 SMNVEV (reference sequence). This CDR3 is CASSLRGINQPQHF. CDR3 coding DNA: TGTGCCAGCAGTTTACGGGGGATTAATCAGCCCCAGCATTTT.

This clone was picked up one time. CDR3 protein: CASRLSGGRTGELFF. For the CDR3, the DNA is TGTGCCAGCCGACTTAGCGGGGGACGAACCGGGGAGCTGTTTTTT. The V gene is TRBV2, the J gene TRBJ2-2; 9 bases fit TRBD2. CDR1 is SNHLY, CDR2 FYNNEI, per germline. V was clipped by 8 bases and J by 5 bases; unmatched bases: 9. The CDR3 consists of 15 residues.

The chain carries TRBV4-3 and TRBJ2-1, with D perhaps matching TRBD1 (5 bases). CDR3 length: 13 residues. Germline CDR1 LGHNA, CDR2 YSLEER. V was pared by 6 bases and J by 3 bases, with 9 bases between. This CDR3 is CASRAGLYNEQFF. CDR3 bases: TGCGCCAGCAGGGCAGGGCTCTACAATGAGCAGTTCTTC.

V and J are TRBV7-6 and TRBJ1-3; 9 bases agree with TRBD1. Per the germline V gene, CDR1 is SGHVS and CDR2 is FNYEAQ. The CDR3 runs to 16 residues. The junction had 7 bases not matched to a gene; V was cut back by 5 bases and J by 2 bases. This CDR3 is CASSLTGTGTGNTIYF. Written as DNA, the CDR3 is TGTGCCAGCAGCCTCACCGGGACAGGGACTGGAAACACCATATATTTT.

The chain joins TRBV30 to TRBJ1-5; TRBD1 agrees at 7 bases. Unmatched junction bases numbered 5, after V lost 2 bases and J lost 7 bases. Per the germline V gene, CDR1 is GTSNPN and CDR2 is SVGIG (reference sequence). The CDR3 loop spans 13 amino acids. CDR3 bases: TGTGCCTGGAGTCTAGGGGGCGAACAGCCCCAGCATTTT. It is translated as CAWSLGGEQPQHF.

The chain is built from TRBV4-3 and TRBJ2-1; 7 bases are shared with TRBD2. The CDR3 runs 17 residues. With 0 bases clipped from V and 2 bases from J, the junction kept 7 bases outside the gene matches. CDR1 is LGHNA, CDR2 YSLEER, per germline. The chain's CDR3 is CASSQDQQRGPYNEQFF. CDR3 DNA: TGCGCCAGCAGCCAAGATCAACAGCGGGGCCCCTACAATGAGCAGTTCTTC.

The chain is built from TRBV27 and TRBJ2-5, with TRBD1 matching over 9 bases. The J call may be in error: the DNA end matches TRBJ2-7 better. The germline CDR1 and CDR2 sequences are MNHEY and SMNVEV (reference sequence). The CDR3 consists of 13 residues. The CDR3 reads CASRSGQGYEQYF. DNA of the CDR3: TGTGCCAGCAGGTCGGGACAGGGATACGAGCAGTACTTC.

The gene calls are TRBV12-5 and TRBJ2-2; 14 positions agree with TRBD2. This CDR3 contains 16 residues. V shed 5 bases and J 5 bases; nucleotides not matched to a gene: 4. Germline assignment: CDR1 LGHNT and CDR2 FRNRAP. CDR3 residues: CASGTGLAGETGELFF. Written as DNA, the CDR3 is TGTGCTAGTGGTACGGGACTAGCGGGGGAAACCGGGGAGCTGTTTTTT.

The chain uses TRBV19 and TRBJ2-6, with a weak D call TRBD1 (5 bases). V was clipped by 6 bases and J by 0 bases, with 6 bases between them. The CDR3 consists of 14 residues. Looked up from germline, CDR1 is LNHDA and CDR2 is SQIVND (reference sequence). The CDR3 coding sequence is TGTGCCAGTAGAACAGGCTCTGGGGCCAACGTCCTGACTTTC. Protein product: CASRTGSGANVLTF.

With respect to this clone: Compared with germline, one end of the junction differs, possibly owing to a read error. This chain joins TRBV5-1 and TRBJ1-4; the D is unclear. The germline V gene encodes CDR1 SGHRS and CDR2 YFSETQ. The CDR3 length is 14 residues. The CDR3 is CASTLTGRNEKLFF. CDR3 nucleotides: TGCGCCAGCACCTTGACGGGAAGAAATGAAAAACTGTTTTTT.

The CDR3 DNA sequence: TGCGCCAGCAGTGAGTTACCGGGACAGGGTGTGACTGAAGCTTTCTTT. Its translation is CASSELPGQGVTEAFF. The V gene is TRBV10-1, the J gene TRBJ1-1; 9 bases agree with TRBD1. The CDR3 spans 16 residues. The germline V gene encodes CDR1 WNHNN and CDR2 SYGVQD (reference sequence). J was trimmed by 5 bases and V by 1 base; bases with no gene match: 8.

V gene TRBV4-1 combines with J gene TRBJ1-5; possibly TRBD1 for D (6 bases). V shed 4 bases and J shed 1 base, with 17 bases lying between them. This CDR3 spans 17 amino acids. Germline CDR1 reads MGHRA; CDR2 reads YSYEKL. The chain's CDR3 is CASSRGQSLRSNQPQHF. The CDR3 nucleotides are TGCGCCAGCAGCCGCGGACAGAGCTTACGGAGCAATCAGCCCCAGCATTTT.